This T cell receptor (beta chain) was profiled in a study of blood T cell repertoires in COVID-19. Overall study: Specimens from acute and convalescent COVID-19 originated in the United States, Italy and Spain.

Original processing notes: Nucleated cell counts were estimated from reference gene primer amplification. Data came from immunoSEQ multiplex PCR; TCRdb stores just in-frame clones and leaves some out. V and J calls plus clone size are reproduced from that table; the DNA served to infer D and trimming. The sample lists 200,000 to 300,000 clones; about 89% were seen once. Trimming pared 5 bases from V and 0 bases from J, leaving 16 bases between. CDR1 SGHNT and CDR2 YENEEA come from the germline V gene. The CDR3 consists of 16 residues. The specimen was PBMCs or T cells enriched from blood (not recorded which). This chain joins TRBV11-3 and TRBJ1-1, with D possibly TRBD1 on 6 matching bases. The clonotype was recovered from a man between 35 and 55 years old who had recovered from COVID-19. The CDR3 nucleotides are TGTGCCAGCAGCACTAGAGGGACACATTTGAACACTGAAGCTTTCTTT. Translating it yields CASSTRGTHLNTEAFF.